One sample yielded the 28 T cell receptor beta chains listed below, sequenced in a study of blood T cell repertoires in COVID-19. Measured with immunoSEQ multiplex PCR; TCRdb has only the in-frame clones, and not every one. The table records fewer than 200,000 clones, about 88% of them present only once. Sequenced material: peripheral blood. Receptor source: a man younger than 35 who had recovered from COVID-19.

This clone was seen a few times. This chain connects TRBV3-1 (or the pseudogene TRBV3-2) to TRBJ1-5; D call uncertain. Germline lookup yields CDR1 LGHDT and CDR2 YNNKEL (reference sequence). V was cut by 0 bases and J by 6 bases, with 9 bases left in between. The CDR3 consists of 14 residues. The CDR3: CASSQDPVSQPQHF. In DNA form, the CDR3 reads TGTGCCAGCAGCCAAGATCCCGTGAGTCAGCCCCAGCATTTT.

The chain is built from TRBV6-2 or TRBV6-3 and TRBJ1-3; D is uncertain. This CDR3 has 17 amino acids. Germline V gene sequence: CDR1 MNHEY, CDR2 SVGEGT. Trimming pared 0 bases from V and 0 bases from J, leaving 12 bases between. The CDR3 spells CASSYSRRPSSGNTIYF. The CDR3 DNA reads as TGTGCCAGCAGTTACTCGCGGAGGCCGAGCTCTGGAAACACCATATATTTT.

V is TRBV28 and J is TRBJ1-2, with D possibly TRBD1 on 5 matching bases. The CDR3 is 14 residues long. The germline V and J ends were trimmed by 1 base and 4 bases, with 10 bases remaining between them. The germline CDR1 and CDR2 sequences are MDHEN and SYDVKM. The DNA for the CDR3 is TGTGCCAGCAGTTTATTAGTAGGGGCCTATGGCTACACCTTC. Amino acids: CASSLLVGAYGYTF.

The rearrangement joins TRBV18 to TRBJ1-1, with a tentative D call TRBD1 (5 bases). This CDR3 region has 14 residues. CDR1 KGHSH and CDR2 LQKENI come from the germline V gene. V was pared by 6 bases and J by 0 bases, with 11 bases between. CDR3 loop: CASSQTAMNTEAFF. The CDR3 DNA follows: TGTGCCAGCTCCCAGACAGCCATGAACACTGAAGCTTTCTTT.

The chain links TRBV28 to TRBJ2-1; 14 positions match TRBD2. The trim removed 6 bases at V and 4 bases at J, leaving 5 bases unmatched. Per the germline V gene, CDR1 is MDHEN and CDR2 is SYDVKM. The CDR3 loop spans 16 amino acids. The CDR3 is CASRSGTSGGYNEQFF. CDR3 in DNA: TGTGCCAGCAGATCGGGGACTAGCGGGGGTTACAATGAGCAGTTCTTC. Supplemented by reference TRBV28 and TRBJ2-1, the full variable domain reads DVKVTQSSRYLVKRTGEKVFLECVQDMDHENMFWYRQDPGLGLRLIYFSYDVKMKEKGDIPEGYSVSREKKERFSLILESASTNQTSMYLCASRSGTSGGYNEQFFGPGTRLTVL.

J is TRBJ2-7 and V is TRBV5-5; tentative D call: TRBD2 (5 bases). This CDR3 has 14 amino acids. The V and J ends lost 0 bases and 3 bases respectively, with 10 bases between them. The germline V gene has CDR1 SGHKS and CDR2 YYEKEE (reference sequence). Here the CDR3 reads CASSLGGPGYEQYF. CDR3 in DNA: TGTGCCAGCAGCTTGGGCGGGCCCGGCTACGAGCAGTACTTC.

The gene calls are TRBV6-5 and TRBJ2-3, with a tentative D call TRBD2 (5 bases). The CDR3 covers 12 residues. From germline, CDR1 is MNHEY and CDR2 SVGAGI. The germline V and J ends were trimmed by 6 bases and 3 bases, with 7 bases remaining between them. The CDR3 coding sequence is TGTGCCAGCAGCCGGGATACAGATACGCAGTATTTT. As protein: CASSRDTDTQYF.

The rearrangement joins TRBV6-5 to TRBJ2-5, with TRBD1 matching 7 bases. The CDR3 contains 14 residues. Germline trimming cut 0 bases from V and 7 bases from J; bases unmatched to any gene: 5. CDR1 is MNHEY and CDR2 is SVGAGI in the germline V gene. The CDR3 loop reads CASSYSTRQGTQYF. CDR3 sequence (DNA): TGTGCCAGCAGTTACTCGACGAGACAGGGGACCCAGTACTTC.

The genes are TRBV12-3 or TRBV12-4 and TRBJ1-4; the D gene is possibly TRBD1 (6 bases). CDR3 size: 12 residues. Between the trimmed V and J ends, which lost 4 bases and 10 bases, there was a span of 10 bases. This CDR3 is CASSSGRGKLFF. CDR3 DNA: TGTGCCAGCAGTTCAGGCAGGGGAAAACTGTTTTTT.

The chain carries TRBV7-3 and TRBJ2-1; 8 nucleotides align to TRBD2. The CDR3 contains 15 residues. Per germline, CDR1 SGHTA and CDR2 FQGTGA. V shed 2 bases, J shed 7 bases, and the junction held 7 bases outside the gene matches. Here the CDR3 reads CASSLAAGVRNEQFF. For the CDR3, the DNA is TGTGCCAGCAGCTTAGCAGCGGGAGTGCGTAATGAGCAGTTCTTC.

Written as DNA, the CDR3 is TGTGCCAGCAGCTTAGGATCGCAGGGGTCGTACGAGCAGTACTTC. Amino acid sequence: CASSLGSQGSYEQYF. This rearrangement joins TRBV7-2 to TRBJ2-7; a possible D gene is TRBD1 (6 bases). V shed 1 base and J shed 4 bases, with 14 bases lying between them. Looked up from germline, CDR1 is SGHTA and CDR2 is FQGNSA. The CDR3 totals 15 residues.

V usage is TRBV29-1 and J usage is TRBJ2-3; 10 bases agree with TRBD2. The CDR3 has 14 residues. The J segment lost 3 bases and the V segment lost 6 bases, leaving 6 bases of the junction unmatched. Germline CDR1 SQVTM, CDR2 ANQGSEA. This chain's CDR3 is CSVESGRETDTQYF. In DNA, the CDR3 is TGCAGCGTCGAAAGCGGGAGGGAAACAGATACGCAGTATTTT.

The chain carries TRBV5-6 and TRBJ1-1; D uncertain. V was cut by 2 bases and J by 0 bases, with 11 bases left in between. The CDR3 totals 15 residues. From germline, CDR1 is SGHDT and CDR2 YYEEEE. CDR3 sequence (DNA): TGTGCCAGCAGCTTCTCCCCCGGGTTGAACACTGAAGCTTTCTTT. Its protein product is CASSFSPGLNTEAFF.

J is TRBJ2-1 and V is TRBV5-1; D is undetermined. V shed 4 bases and J shed 6 bases, with 8 bases lying between them. Germline CDR1 reads SGHRS; CDR2 reads YFSETQ. This CDR3 has 12 amino acids. CDR3 coding DNA: TGCGCCAGCAGCGTCGAGTTCAATGAGCAGTTCTTC. Its protein product is CASSVEFNEQFF.

This rearrangement joins TRBV30 to TRBJ2-3; TRBD2 is a possible D gene (6 bases). In germline, CDR1 is GTSNPN, CDR2 SVGIG (reference sequence). The CDR3 contains 12 residues. With 8 bases removed from V and 6 bases from J, the gap between germline ends came to 15 bases. CDR3 region: CALGGGYDTQYF. In nucleotides, the CDR3 is TGTGCCCTTGGGGGAGGATACGATACGCAGTATTTT.

The chain has TRBV19 and TRBJ1-1; D remains unclear. Germline CDR1 is LNHDA and CDR2 is SQIVND (reference sequence). The CDR3 is 14 amino acids. Trimming took 7 bases from V and 1 from J, leaving 13 bases between them. The CDR3 sequence: CASTPTFTNTEAFF. DNA of the CDR3: TGTGCCAGTACCCCGACATTTACGAACACTGAAGCTTTCTTT. The full variable domain, with the rest looked up from reference TRBV19 and TRBJ1-1, is DGGITQSPKYLFRKEGQNVTLSCEQNLNHDAMYWYRQDPGQGLRLIYYSQIVNDFQKGDIAEGYSVSREKKESFPLTVTSAQKNPTAFYLCASTPTFTNTEAFFGQGTRLTVV.

This clone was seen only once. This chain joins TRBV19 and TRBJ2-2; D is possibly TRBD1 (6 bases). Germline loops: CDR1 LNHDA, CDR2 SQIVND (reference sequence). V shed 9 bases and J shed 5 bases, with 13 bases lying between them. The CDR3 runs 13 residues. CDR3 in DNA: TGTGCCAGCACCGGGCAGGGGACCGGGGAGCTGTTTTTT. It translates to CASTGQGTGELFF.

The V call is TRBV5-4, the J call TRBJ1-2, with 8 positions matching TRBD1. The CDR3 is made up of 14 amino acids. The germline V gene has CDR1 SGHNT and CDR2 YYREEE (reference sequence). V lost 5 bases, J lost 4 bases, and 7 bases stayed unmatched. The CDR3 sequence: CASRPGQEPYGYTF. The CDR3 coding sequence is TGTGCCAGCAGACCGGGACAGGAGCCCTATGGCTACACCTTC.

V gene TRBV7-9 combines with J gene TRBJ1-3; D remains ambiguous. The CDR3 contains 14 residues. V was pared by 1 base and J by 0 bases, with 4 bases between. CDR1 is SEHNR, CDR2 FQNEAQ, per germline (reference sequence). CDR3 coding DNA: TGTGCCAGCAGCTTAGGGAGCTCTGGAAACACCATATATTTT. Translating it yields CASSLGSSGNTIYF.

The CDR3 here is CASSYSYLYEQYF. For the CDR3, the DNA is TGTGCCAGCAGTTACTCCTACCTATACGAGCAGTACTTC. The V call is TRBV6-2 or TRBV6-3, the J call TRBJ2-7; D uncertain. V lost 0 bases to trimming and J lost 4 bases, with 7 bases between them. Germline V gene data show CDR1 as MNHEY and CDR2 as SVGEGT. This CDR3 comprises 13 residues.

The J gene is TRBJ1-2, the V gene TRBV19, with 7 bases aligning to TRBD1. This CDR3 spans 15 amino acids. Germline V CDR1 and CDR2: LNHDA, SQIVND (reference sequence). The junction had 10 bases not matched to a gene; V was cut back by 7 bases and J by 2 bases. CDR3 in amino acids: CASTIGSTGNYGYTF. In nucleotides, the CDR3 is TGTGCCAGTACTATCGGGTCGACAGGGAACTATGGCTACACCTTC. The whole variable domain, remainder taken from reference TRBV19 and TRBJ1-2, is DGGITQSPKYLFRKEGQNVTLSCEQNLNHDAMYWYRQDPGQGLRLIYYSQIVNDFQKGDIAEGYSVSREKKESFPLTVTSAQKNPTAFYLCASTIGSTGNYGYTFGSGTRLTVV.

This sequence joins TRBV10-1 and TRBJ1-2; 9 bases align to TRBD1. V lost 5 bases, J lost 6 bases, and 4 bases stayed unmatched. From germline, CDR1 is WNHNN and CDR2 SYGVQD (reference sequence). The CDR3 spans 13 residues. The CDR3 protein is CASSPGQGHGYTF. The CDR3 DNA sequence: TGCGCCAGCAGTCCGGGACAGGGTCATGGCTACACCTTC.

This chain connects TRBV7-9 to TRBJ1-6, with D perhaps matching TRBD1 (5 bases). The germline CDR1 and CDR2 sequences are SEHNR and FQNEAQ (reference sequence). Trimming took 3 bases from V and 10 from J, leaving 13 bases between them. The CDR3 loop spans 14 amino acids. The CDR3 sequence: CASSFDSLGSPLHF. CDR3 nucleotides: TGTGCCAGCAGCTTTGACAGTTTAGGATCACCCCTCCACTTT. The entire variable domain, with the rest obtained from reference TRBV7-9 and TRBJ1-6, is as follows: DTGVSQNPRHKITKRGQNVTFRCDPISEHNRLYWYRQTLGQGPEFLTYFQNEAQLEKSRLLSDRFSAERPKGSFSTLEIQRTEQGDSAMYLCASSFDSLGSPLHFGNGTRLTVT.

The chain uses TRBV2 and TRBJ1-1; no clear D gene. The germline gives CDR1 SNHLY, CDR2 FYNNEI. V was clipped by 7 bases and J by 0 bases, with 12 bases between them. CDR3 length: 14 amino acids. In DNA form, the CDR3 reads TGTGCCAGCACCCGAGAAAAAATGAACACTGAAGCTTTCTTT. Its translation: CASTREKMNTEAFF.

J is TRBJ1-2 and V is TRBV6-5; D not resolved. The CDR3 runs to 12 residues. V shed 8 bases and J shed 1 base, with 8 bases lying between them. Germline V CDR1 and CDR2: MNHEY, SVGAGI. The CDR3 loop is CASAGNNYGYTF. The DNA for the CDR3 is TGTGCCAGCGCGGGAAATAACTATGGCTACACCTTC.

The CDR3 protein is CASSWRGPSYNEQFF. The CDR3 nucleotides are TGTGCCAGCAGTTGGAGGGGGCCCTCCTACAATGAGCAGTTCTTC. The rearrangement links TRBV28 to TRBJ2-1, with D possibly matching TRBD1 (7 bases). CDR1 MDHEN and CDR2 SYDVKM come from the germline V gene. The V and J ends lost 4 bases and 0 bases respectively, with 10 bases between them. The CDR3 spans 15 residues.

The gene calls are TRBV2 and TRBJ2-2; 10 nucleotides align to TRBD2. J was trimmed by 3 bases and V by 7 bases; bases with no gene match: 5. Germline lookup yields CDR1 SNHLY and CDR2 FYNNEI. The CDR3 is 15 amino acids. The CDR3 here is CASTLGLADTGELFF. The CDR3 region has the DNA TGTGCCAGCACCCTAGGACTAGCGGACACCGGGGAGCTGTTTTTT.

The chain employs TRBV7-2 and TRBJ2-7; the D gene is possibly TRBD2 (6 bases). V dropped 1 base and J dropped 3 bases, with 10 bases sitting between them. This CDR3 has 14 residues. Germline CDR1 reads SGHTA; CDR2 reads FQGNSA. The CDR3 nucleotides are TGTGCCAGCAGCTTAGACTTCGGGAGCTACGAGCAGTACTTC. Translating it yields CASSLDFGSYEQYF.